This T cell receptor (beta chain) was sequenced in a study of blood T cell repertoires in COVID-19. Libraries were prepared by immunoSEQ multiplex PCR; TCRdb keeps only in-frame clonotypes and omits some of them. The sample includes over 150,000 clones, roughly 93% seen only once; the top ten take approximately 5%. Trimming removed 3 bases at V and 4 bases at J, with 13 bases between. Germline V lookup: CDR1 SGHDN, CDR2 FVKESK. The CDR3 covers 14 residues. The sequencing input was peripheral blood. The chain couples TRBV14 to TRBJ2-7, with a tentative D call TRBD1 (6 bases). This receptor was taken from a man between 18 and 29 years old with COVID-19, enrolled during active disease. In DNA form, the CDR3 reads TGTGCCAGCAGCCATCTACTCCAGGGGTACGAGCAGTACTTC. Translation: CASSHLLQGYEQYF. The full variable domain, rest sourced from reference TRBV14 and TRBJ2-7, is EAGVTQFPSHSVIEKGQTVTLRCDPISGHDNLYWYRRVMGKEIKFLLHFVKESKQDESGMPNNRFLAERTGGTYSTLKVQPAELEDSGVYFCASSHLLQGYEQYFGPGTRLTVT.